Each of the 9 T cell receptor beta chains below was sequenced from the same sample in a study of regulatory T cells in long-lasting Graves disease. Arm-PCR with iRepertoire HTBI primers amplified the CDR3 regions for these TCR beta libraries. TCRdb fed the multiplex PCR reads into MiXCR, producing one record per CDR3 protein. The table shows roughly 430,000 distinct CDR3 sequences, with about 21% occurring only once. Time point meaning: persistent/refractory GD, antithyroid drugs over 5 years with positive TRAb. PBMC-derived RNA was used for the TCR library. This specimen consisted of peripheral blood mononuclear cells (PBMCs), obtained when the disease was refractory, from a patient treated with antithyroid drugs. All receptors derive from a female donor with Graves disease.

Ten or more counts support this clonotype. The chain uses TRBV28 and TRBJ1-1, with TRBD1 identical over 8 bases. Trimming took 4 bases from V and 1 from J; bases not matched to a gene: 5. Germline lookup yields CDR1 MDHEN and CDR2 SYDVKM. The CDR3 runs 15 residues. The chain's CDR3 is CASSSTGVWNTEAFF. The CDR3 DNA is TGTGCCAGCAGTTCGACAGGGGTATGGAACACTGAAGCTTTCTTT.

In its sample, this clonotype was seen many times. The chain employs TRBV12-3 or TRBV12-4 and TRBJ2-5, with D possibly matching TRBD2 (5 bases). V was pared by 9 bases and J by 2 bases, with 13 bases between. This CDR3 has 13 residues. The chain's CDR3 is CASCASGQETQYF. The CDR3 DNA is TGTGCCAGTTGTGCCAGCGGACAAGAGACCCAGTACTTC.

This clonotype has ten or more counts. The chain has TRBV11-2 and TRBJ2-7, with D maybe TRBD2 (6 bases). V dropped 5 bases and J dropped 3 bases, with 11 bases sitting between them. The CDR3 runs 13 residues. Germline CDR1 reads SGHAT; CDR2 reads FQNNGV. Here the CDR3 reads CASSPGVGYEQYF. The CDR3 DNA sequence: TGTGCCAGCAGCCCGGGGGTGGGCTACGAGCAGTACTTC.

This clonotype was picked up a small number of times. The V call is TRBV12-3 or TRBV12-4, the J call TRBJ1-6; D not resolved. CDR3 size: 16 residues. Trimming shortened V by 6 bases and J by 4 bases, and 16 bases separated the two germline ends. The CDR3, as DNA: TGTGCCAGCAGCCCCCATCCAAGGCATTATAATTCACCCCTCCACTTT. Translation: CASSPHPRHYNSPLHF.

This clonotype was counted ten times or more. A junction boundary mismatches the germline segment, possibly from a read error. This chain joins TRBV2 and TRBJ1-2; D is undetermined. CDR3 length equals 13 residues. Germline V gene sequence: CDR1 SNHLY, CDR2 FYNNEI. CDR3 in amino acids: CASGDPGLRGYTF. The CDR3 DNA reads as TGTGCCAGCGGTGATCCGGGTCTCCGGGGCTACACCTTC.

V usage is TRBV20-1 and J usage is TRBJ2-1; D may correspond to TRBD1 or TRBD2 (7 bases each). V lost 6 bases to trimming and J lost 4 bases, with 19 bases between them. CDR1 and CDR2 from the germline V gene are DFQATT and SNEGSKA (reference sequence). The CDR3 extends over 15 amino acids. The CDR3 DNA reads TGCAGTGCCAAAAGACAGGGAGGGCCTTACAATGAGCAGTTCTTC. Protein: CSAKRQGGPYNEQFF.

This clonotype was counted many times. V gene TRBV2 combines with J gene TRBJ1-2; D is perhaps TRBD1 (5 bases). V dropped 5 bases and J dropped 2 bases, with 12 bases sitting between them. Germline CDR1 reads SNHLY; CDR2 reads FYNNEI. This CDR3 contains 14 residues. The CDR3 spells CASSRDRSNYGYTF. The CDR3 region has the DNA TGTGCCAGCAGTAGAGACAGATCGAACTATGGCTACACCTTC.

This chain joins TRBV24-1 and TRBJ1-5; D may be TRBD1 (6 bases). The CDR3 runs 17 residues. Trimming removed 3 bases from V and 3 bases from J, with 17 bases in between. In germline, CDR1 is KGHDR, CDR2 SFDVKD. In DNA, the CDR3 is TGTGCCACCAGTGATAACGCGGGACACCGATCCAATCAGCCCCAGCATTTT. It is translated as CATSDNAGHRSNQPQHF.

This clonotype was seen repeatedly, ten times or more. The V and J genes are TRBV6-1 and TRBJ2-7; D may match TRBD1 or TRBD2 (5 bases each). The CDR3 runs to 14 residues. The germline CDR1 and CDR2 sequences are MNHNS and SASEGT. The V and J ends lost 2 bases and 5 bases respectively, with 13 bases between them. Here the CDR3 DNA reads TGTGCCAGCAGTGAACGGTCCAGGGACGACGAGCAGTACTTC. It specifies CASSERSRDDEQYF.